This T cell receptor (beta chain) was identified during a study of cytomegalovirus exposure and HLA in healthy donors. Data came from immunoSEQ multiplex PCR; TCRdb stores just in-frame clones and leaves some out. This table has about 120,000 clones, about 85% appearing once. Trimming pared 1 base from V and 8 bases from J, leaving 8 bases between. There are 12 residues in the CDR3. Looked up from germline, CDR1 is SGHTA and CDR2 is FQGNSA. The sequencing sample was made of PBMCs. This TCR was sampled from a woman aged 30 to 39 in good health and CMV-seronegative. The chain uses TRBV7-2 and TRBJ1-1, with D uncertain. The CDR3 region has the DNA TGTGCCAGCAGCTTAGGGGCTGGAGAAGCTTTCTTT. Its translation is CASSLGAGEAFF.